This entry features one T cell receptor (beta chain) sequence. Its antigen is not known. This entry comes from a study of monozygotic twins with inflammatory bowel disease. General study results and limits: Twins classed as concordant or discordant showed no difference in repertoire similarity, possibly from limited power.

From its re-call of the 5' RACE reads, TCRdb lists each CDR3 protein once, without DNA. The table for this sample gives 350,000 to 400,000 distinct CDR3 sequences. This CDR3 spans 17 amino acids. Input material: blood. The receptor was isolated from a human donor with ulcerative colitis or Crohn's disease, or a healthy co-twin of an affected twin (not recorded which). The J gene is TRBJ2-3, the V gene TRBV12-3 or TRBV12-4; the D call from TCRdb, TRBD1, cannot be confirmed without DNA. CDR3 region: CASSLAGWQGPTDTQYF.